The TCR beta chain described here comes from a study of T cells in Graves' hyperthyroidism and ophthalmopathy. Study information: Specimen type is peripheral blood, collected at initial diagnosis prior to any treatment. Study results and limitations: Onset of ophthalmopathy came a median around 6.5 months after the model predicted it.

Many counts were recorded for this clonotype. Its specificity is not known. Every diagnosis used clinical symptoms, serum thyroxine and TRAb, thyroid ultrasound and orbital computed tomography. Using around 10 ml of fresh peripheral blood, PBMCs were prepared. This CDR3 spans 15 amino acids. V was trimmed by 8 bases and J by 7 bases, leaving 24 bases between them. TCR beta CDR3 regions were amplified from RNA transcripts. The TCR CDR3 first-round RT-PCR relied on the HTBI primer set. TCRdb recomputed calls from the multiplex PCR reads with MiXCR, one row per CDR3 protein. The table includes 250,000 to 300,000 distinct CDR3 sequences, 15% to 20% detected once.

The clonotype comes from a woman aged 60-75 years with Graves' ophthalmopathy. Sequenced material: blood. This chain joins TRBV12-3 or TRBV12-4 and TRBJ2-7; TRBD1 is a possible D gene (6 bases). CDR3 nucleotide sequence: TGTGCCAGCGGACGGGACAAGATAACCGGAGGTGAGCAGTACTTC. Protein sequence: CASGRDKITGGEQYF.